These 22 T cell receptor beta chains were sequenced from one sample in a study of blood T cell repertoires in COVID-19 (dated by TCRdb to 2020 to 2022). Preparation of the library involved the immunoSEQ multiplex PCR assay. TCRdb's version of the immuneACCESS table is confined to in-frame rearrangements and falls short of the full clone set. An unresolved V gene accounts for under half of the shortfall where checked; the remainder is of unknown origin. For this sample there are some 150,000 clones; 85% appear just once. The ten top clones hold 2.5% to 3% of the sample. Sequencing used peripheral blood. The receptor source for this set is a woman aged 40 to 50 with active or convalescent COVID-19.

The chain recombines TRBV9 with TRBJ2-1; possibly TRBD2 for D (6 bases). The germline V gene encodes CDR1 SGDLS and CDR2 YYNGEE. The CDR3 covers 15 residues. V shed 0 bases and J shed 12 bases, with 19 bases lying between them. CDR3 sequence (DNA): TGTGCCAGCAGCGTAGTGCCGGGACTCCTTGGGGGGCAGTTCTTC. Protein: CASSVVPGLLGGQFF.

The chain has TRBV27 and TRBJ2-5, with 9 positions matching TRBD2. The germline V gene encodes CDR1 MNHEY and CDR2 SMNVEV (reference sequence). Trimming took 3 bases from V and 0 from J; bases not matched to a gene: 5. The CDR3 is made up of 16 amino acids. The CDR3 sequence: CASSFLAGPNQETQYF. DNA for the CDR3: TGTGCCAGCAGTTTTCTAGCGGGACCGAACCAAGAGACCCAGTACTTC.

CDR3 protein: CASTYLETQYF. CDR3 bases: TGTGCCAGCACTTATTTGGAGACCCAGTACTTC. The chain joins TRBV7-9 to TRBJ2-5, with unresolved D. V lost 7 bases and J 5 bases, leaving 8 bases between the germline ends. There are 11 residues in the CDR3. Germline loops: CDR1 SEHNR, CDR2 FQNEAQ (reference sequence).

The chain combines TRBV27 with TRBJ2-7; possibly TRBD2 for D (5 bases). This CDR3 has 13 residues. The germline V gene has CDR1 MNHEY and CDR2 SMNVEV (reference sequence). Deletions cut 5 bases from V and 2 bases from J, with 10 bases between. CDR3 loop: CASSPTIPYEQYF. The CDR3, as DNA: TGTGCCAGCAGTCCGACTATTCCCTACGAGCAGTACTTC.

The V and J genes are TRBV4-2 and TRBJ2-3; 7 nucleotides agree with TRBD1. The germline gives CDR1 LGHNA, CDR2 YNFKEQ. This CDR3 comprises 15 residues. Trimming removed 0 bases from V and 2 bases from J; junction bases left unmatched: 2. CDR3 sequence: CASSQDGTATDTQYF. As DNA, the CDR3 is TGTGCCAGCAGCCAAGACGGGACAGCCACAGATACGCAGTATTTT.

V is TRBV7-2 and J is TRBJ2-3; 13 bases fit TRBD2. The CDR3 is 16 amino acids. The junction had 4 bases not matched to a gene; V was cut back by 5 bases and J by 2 bases. Germline CDR1 and CDR2: SGHTA and FQGNSA. In nucleotides, the CDR3 is TGTGCCAGCAGCGGCGGGACTAGCGGGGTCACAGATACGCAGTATTTT. Its translation: CASSGGTSGVTDTQYF.

The chain couples TRBV3-1 (or the pseudogene TRBV3-2) to TRBJ1-2; D ambiguous. The germline gives CDR1 LGHDT, CDR2 YNNKEL (reference sequence). The CDR3 is 13 amino acids. V was cut by 4 bases and J by 5 bases, with 11 bases left in between. CDR3 residues: CASSPSENYGYTF. The CDR3 DNA follows: TGTGCCAGCAGCCCGTCCGAGAATTATGGCTACACCTTC.

This clone showed up just once. The CDR3 protein is CASKTDFYYNSPLHF. The CDR3 nucleotides read TGTGCCAGTAAGACAGACTTCTATTATAATTCACCCCTCCACTTT. The genes are TRBV19 and TRBJ1-6, with D possibly being TRBD1 (5 bases). The germline V gene has CDR1 LNHDA and CDR2 SQIVND (reference sequence). This CDR3 has 15 residues. V lost 7 bases to trimming and J lost 4 bases, with 14 bases between them.

The chain links TRBV29-1 to TRBJ1-1, with a tentative D call TRBD1 (5 bases). Germline V gene lookup returns CDR1 SQVTM and CDR2 ANQGSEA. V dropped 4 bases and J dropped 9 bases, with 21 bases sitting between them. This CDR3 region has 14 residues. The CDR3 sequence is CSVGPTGTISQAFF. Here the CDR3 DNA reads TGCAGCGTTGGGCCCACAGGTACAATATCCCAAGCTTTCTTT.

The chain combines TRBV29-1 with TRBJ2-7, with a weak D call TRBD1 (5 bases). The CDR3 extends over 16 amino acids. Germline CDR1 SQVTM, CDR2 ANQGSEA. Deletions cut 4 bases from V and 2 bases from J, with 21 bases between. CDR3: CSVGFSFDSKTYEQYF. The DNA of the CDR3 is TGCAGCGTTGGTTTCAGTTTCGACAGTAAAACCTACGAGCAGTACTTC.

J is TRBJ1-1 and V is TRBV2; D not resolved. In germline, CDR1 is SNHLY, CDR2 FYNNEI. The CDR3 has 13 amino acids. V gave up 2 bases and J gave up 0 bases, with 4 bases separating them. The chain's CDR3 is CASSESLNTEAFF. The CDR3 DNA sequence: TGTGCCAGCAGTGAAAGCCTGAACACTGAAGCTTTCTTT. Supplemented by reference TRBV2 and TRBJ1-1, the full variable domain reads EPEVTQTPSHQVTQMGQEVILRCVPISNHLYFYWYRQILGQKVEFLVSFYNNEISEKSEIFDDQFSVERPDGSNFTLKIRSTKLEDSAMYFCASSESLNTEAFFGQGTRLTVV.

This sequence joins TRBV5-1 and TRBJ1-2, with 9 nucleotides matching TRBD1. V lost 4 bases, J lost 5 bases, and 3 bases stayed unmatched. The CDR3 spans 13 residues. From germline, CDR1 is SGHRS and CDR2 YFSETQ. The CDR3 DNA reads TGCGCCAGCAGCCCCGGACAGGGGTATGGCTACACCTTC. Translating it yields CASSPGQGYGYTF.

The CDR3 protein is CASSPRTGTLRGGTEAFF. The CDR3 DNA follows: TGTGCCAGTAGTCCCCGGACAGGGACCTTGCGAGGGGGCACTGAAGCTTTCTTT. This chain joins TRBV19 and TRBJ1-1; the match to TRBD1 covers 8 bases. After removal of 5 bases from V and 4 bases from J, the junction contained 18 bases not matched to a gene. CDR3 length: 18 amino acids. Germline CDR1 is LNHDA and CDR2 is SQIVND (reference sequence). Variable domain in full (rest from reference TRBV19 and TRBJ1-1): DGGITQSPKYLFRKEGQNVTLSCEQNLNHDAMYWYRQDPGQGLRLIYYSQIVNDFQKGDIAEGYSVSREKKESFPLTVTSAQKNPTAFYLCASSPRTGTLRGGTEAFFGQGTRLTVV.

This chain uses TRBV30 with TRBJ1-5, with a possible D match to TRBD1 (6 bases). Germline-derived CDR1 and CDR2 are GTSNPN and SVGIG (reference sequence). V was pared by 4 bases and J by 1 base, with 20 bases between. The CDR3 covers 17 residues. The CDR3 sequence is CAWTPRSGGASNQPQHF. CDR3 coding DNA: TGTGCCTGGACCCCACGATCGGGGGGCGCAAGCAATCAGCCCCAGCATTTT.

This rearrangement joins TRBV5-4 to TRBJ2-7; 7 positions agree with TRBD1. The CDR3 sequence is 14 residues long. V was clipped by 4 bases and J by 1 base; unmatched bases: 5. CDR1 and CDR2 (germline): SGHNT, YYREEE (reference sequence). The CDR3 coding sequence is TGTGCCAGCAGCGCGCGGACAGGATCCTACGAGCAGTACTTC. It is translated as CASSARTGSYEQYF.

The V gene is TRBV6-5, the J gene TRBJ1-2; 9 bases are a match to TRBD1. Germline V gene data show CDR1 as MNHEY and CDR2 as SVGAGI. The J segment lost 8 bases and the V segment lost 11 bases, leaving 12 bases of the junction unmatched. The CDR3 runs 13 residues. DNA of the CDR3: TGTGCCGGAGCCTACAGGGGGCGGGAGGGCTACACCTTC. Translated: CAGAYRGREGYTF.

This clone was seen repeatedly, ten times or more. The J gene is TRBJ1-1, the V gene TRBV9; 7 nucleotides align to TRBD1. There are 14 residues in the CDR3. CDR1 and CDR2 (germline): SGDLS, YYNGEE. V was clipped by 1 base and J by 1 base; unmatched bases: 1. CDR3 DNA: TGTGCCAGCAGCGTACAGGGGGGGAACACTGAAGCTTTCTTT. Its translation: CASSVQGGNTEAFF.

There are a few counts of this clone. V is TRBV9 and J is TRBJ1-5; no clear D. V lost 3 bases to trimming and J lost 6 bases, with 19 bases between them. The CDR3 length is 16 residues. Looked up from germline, CDR1 is SGDLS and CDR2 is YYNGEE. Written as DNA, the CDR3 is TGTGCCAGCAGCGGAGACCCCGGGAAAGGGAGTCAGCCCCAGCATTTT. Amino acid sequence: CASSGDPGKGSQPQHF. The full variable domain, in which reference TRBV9 and TRBJ1-5 provide the parts outside the CDR3, is DSGVTQTPKHLITATGQRVTLRCSPRSGDLSVYWYQQSLDQGLQFLIQYYNGEERAKGNILERFSAQQFPDLHSELNLSSLELGDSALYFCASSGDPGKGSQPQHFGDGTRLSIL.

The J gene is TRBJ1-1, the V gene TRBV24-1; 8 nucleotides agree with TRBD1. This CDR3 contains 13 residues. Germline lookup yields CDR1 KGHDR and CDR2 SFDVKD. The junction had 7 bases not matched to a gene; V was cut back by 2 bases and J by 12 bases. The CDR3 coding sequence is TGTGCCACCAGTGATTGGACAGGGACGAGATCTTTCTTT. The encoded protein is CATSDWTGTRSFF.

The chain is built from TRBV19 and TRBJ1-1; possibly TRBD1 for D (6 bases). V was shortened by 6 bases and J by 5 bases, with 7 bases between the two germline ends. CDR3 size: 11 residues. Germline assignment: CDR1 LNHDA and CDR2 SQIVND (reference sequence). As DNA, the CDR3 is TGTGCCAGTAGGGACAGAACTGAAGCTTTCTTT. Encoded protein: CASRDRTEAFF. The full variable domain, its missing parts supplied by reference TRBV19 and TRBJ1-1, is DGGITQSPKYLFRKEGQNVTLSCEQNLNHDAMYWYRQDPGQGLRLIYYSQIVNDFQKGDIAEGYSVSREKKESFPLTVTSAQKNPTAFYLCASRDRTEAFFGQGTRLTVV.

The chain combines TRBV28 with TRBJ2-7; 11 bases are shared with TRBD1. Germline loops: CDR1 MDHEN, CDR2 SYDVKM. Losses at the gene ends were 7 bases for V and 0 bases for J; bases not matched to a gene: 20. This CDR3 contains 20 residues. The CDR3 sequence: CASTPLLGDRGNGGSYEQYF. The CDR3 coding sequence is TGTGCCAGCACCCCCTTACTGGGGGACAGGGGGAATGGGGGCTCCTACGAGCAGTACTTC.

V is TRBV10-3 and J is TRBJ1-1; no firm D call. The V gene lost 10 bases and the J gene lost 0 bases, with 6 bases spanning the gap. The CDR3 spans 11 residues. Per the germline V gene, CDR1 is ENHRY and CDR2 is SYGVKD. The CDR3 is CATSMNTEAFF. The CDR3 DNA follows: TGTGCCACCTCTATGAACACTGAAGCTTTCTTT.